The sequence of this T cell receptor beta chain was determined in a study of PD-L1 blockade in urothelial cancer. The overall study: About 85% of the roughly 29 patients were men whose urothelial cancer was bladder-origin. Blood gave a median approximately 150,000 T cells. Blood analysis was done at 3 weeks (second dose) and 6 weeks after treatment began.

Described time point: peripheral blood 6 weeks after treatment start. Method: immunoSEQ multiplex PCR; TCRdb's copy keeps in-frame clones and lacks some. The sample carries tens of thousands of clones, more than 70% recorded once. The V and J ends lost 6 bases and 6 bases, in that order; junction bases with no gene match: 6. CDR1 is MNHEY, CDR2 SVGAGI, per germline. The CDR3 has 15 residues. The J gene is TRBJ1-4, the V gene TRBV6-5; 11 bases line up with TRBD1. Material: PBMCs, obtained around atezolizumab (anti-PD-L1) treatment. The sequence came from a man between 65 and 85 years old with urothelial cancer. In nucleotides, the CDR3 is TGTGCCAGCAGAGACGGGGGACAGGGGGATGAAAAACTGTTTTTT. This gives the protein CASRDGGQGDEKLFF.